One sample yielded the 3 T cell receptor beta chains listed below, sequenced in a study of blood T cell repertoires in COVID-19. The data were produced by immunoSEQ multiplex PCR, yet TCRdb's version contains in-frame clones alone and is incomplete. The sample contains some 190,000 clones, less than 90% of which appear only once. Sequenced input: peripheral blood. The receptor source for this set is a human donor in a cohort sampled during active COVID-19.

This chain joins TRBV2 and TRBJ2-2; 10 bases align to TRBD2. The J segment lost 5 bases and the V segment lost 6 bases, leaving 3 bases of the junction unmatched. The germline V gene has CDR1 SNHLY and CDR2 FYNNEI. The CDR3 loop spans 14 amino acids. CDR3 sequence (DNA): TGTGCCAGCAGAGGGACTAGCGAGACCGGGGAGCTGTTTTTT. It specifies CASRGTSETGELFF. The variable domain in full, with the rest retrieved from reference TRBV2 and TRBJ2-2, is EPEVTQTPSHQVTQMGQEVILRCVPISNHLYFYWYRQILGQKVEFLVSFYNNEISEKSEIFDDQFSVERPDGSNFTLKIRSTKLEDSAMYFCASRGTSETGELFFGEGSRLTVL.

The CDR3: CASRDPGQYNSPLHF. The CDR3 nucleotides are TGTGCCAGCAGAGACCCGGGACAATATAATTCACCCCTCCACTTT. The chain joins TRBV2 to TRBJ1-6, with a possible D match to TRBD1 (6 bases). CDR1 is SNHLY, CDR2 FYNNEI, per germline. Trimming shortened V by 6 bases and J by 4 bases, and 13 bases separated the two germline ends. This CDR3 is built from 15 residues.

The rearrangement joins TRBV3-1 (or the pseudogene TRBV3-2) to TRBJ2-5; D remains ambiguous. This CDR3 comprises 17 residues. The V end lost 4 bases, the J end lost 0 bases, and 18 bases lay between the germline ends. Germline V gene lookup returns CDR1 LGHDT and CDR2 YNNKEL (reference sequence). The CDR3: CASSPSLGGFYQETQYF. CDR3 nucleotides: TGTGCCAGCAGCCCCTCTCTAGGCGGATTCTACCAAGAGACCCAGTACTTC.